Following are 12 T cell receptor beta chains from one sample sequenced in a study of T-cell reconstitution after alpha-beta-depleted transplantation in children. The library targeted TCRbeta and was prepared with unique molecular identifiers. MiXCR, run by TCRdb on the PCR reads, gives a single entry per CDR3 protein. The sample has around 680,000 distinct CDR3 sequences, 16% seen once. The sample in question was PBMCs from the stem cell graft donor, obtained from the stem cell graft. The receptors shown here come from a human donor who donated a stem cell graft to a child with acute myeloid leukemia.

This clonotype was recorded a few times. This chain uses TRBV7-2 with TRBJ2-2; unclear D gene. Germline V gene sequence: CDR1 SGHTA, CDR2 FQGNSA. This CDR3 comprises 17 residues. Between the trimmed V and J ends, which lost 3 bases and 4 bases, there was a span of 18 bases. The CDR3, as DNA: TGTGCCAGCAGCTTTCCGGTCGGGCGTATGCCCACCGGGGAGCTGTTTTTT. Amino acids: CASSFPVGRMPTGELFF.

This clonotype has more than one count but fewer than ten. This sequence joins TRBV5-5 and TRBJ2-7; D gene unclear. The CDR3 totals 12 residues. Germline V gene lookup returns CDR1 SGHKS and CDR2 YYEKEE (reference sequence). V was clipped by 0 bases and J by 10 bases, with 11 bases between them. CDR3 sequence (DNA): TGTGCCAGCAGCTTGGTGTGGTGGGGACAGTACGTC. It yields the protein CASSLVWWGQYV.

The sample holds a few counts of this clonotype. V and J are TRBV4-3 and TRBJ1-4, with TRBD1 matching over 9 bases. Germline-derived CDR1 and CDR2 are LGHNA and YSLEER. The CDR3 has 20 amino acids. Trimming removed 1 base from V and 4 bases from J; junction bases left unmatched: 16. The CDR3 spells CASSQVWALGQGDINEKLFF. As DNA, the CDR3 is TGCGCCAGCAGCCAAGTGTGGGCGTTGGGACAGGGCGACATTAATGAAAAACTGTTTTTT.

The V and J genes are TRBV7-2 and TRBJ2-1, with TRBD2 matching 8 bases. The germline V gene has CDR1 SGHTA and CDR2 FQGNSA. V lost 0 bases, J lost 5 bases, and 6 bases stayed unmatched. The CDR3 consists of 16 residues. The CDR3 sequence is CASSLAFSGENNEQFF. CDR3 DNA sequence: TGTGCCAGCAGCTTAGCGTTTAGCGGGGAGAACAATGAGCAGTTCTTC.

This clonotype was found many times. The chain joins TRBV10-3 to TRBJ2-5, with D uncertain. Germline lookup yields CDR1 ENHRY and CDR2 SYGVKD. V was pared by 6 bases and J by 4 bases, with 12 bases between. This CDR3 has 13 residues. The CDR3 DNA is TGTGCCATCAGCGCGGAAGGGCGAGAGACCCAGTACTTC. This translates into CAISAEGRETQYF.

The chain joins TRBV4-3 to TRBJ1-1, with 7 bases that match TRBD1. V was pared by 4 bases and J by 3 bases, with 8 bases of the junction left unmatched. The CDR3 has 15 amino acids. CDR1 is LGHNA, CDR2 YSLEER, per germline. The CDR3 bases are TGCGCCAGCAGCCGACTACTCAGGGGGGACACTGAAGCTTTCTTT. This translates into CASSRLLRGDTEAFF.

The chain combines TRBV5-1 with TRBJ1-1; no clear D gene. The CDR3 runs to 14 residues. V was shortened by 0 bases and J by 3 bases, with 9 bases between the two germline ends. CDR1 SGHRS and CDR2 YFSETQ come from the germline V gene. The DNA of the CDR3 is TGCGCCAGCAGCTTGGCCCCCACGTACACTGAAGCTTTCTTT. As protein: CASSLAPTYTEAFF.

At least ten counts were recorded for this clonotype. V is TRBV5-6 and J is TRBJ1-1; D ambiguous. CDR3 length equals 15 residues. CDR1 is SGHDT, CDR2 YYEEEE, per germline. Trimming cost V 4 bases and J 0 bases, with 13 bases left between them. In DNA, the CDR3 is TGTGCCAGCAGCCGTTTGGCAGAACTGAACACTGAAGCTTTCTTT. Encoded protein: CASSRLAELNTEAFF.

The chain is built from TRBV20-1 and TRBJ2-3; 9 bases line up with TRBD2. The CDR3 contains 11 residues. Germline V lookup: CDR1 DFQATT, CDR2 SNEGSKA (reference sequence). The junction had 4 bases not matched to a gene; V was cut back by 7 bases and J by 8 bases. The CDR3 bases are TGCAGTGGCGCGGGGGGGGGTACGCAGTATTTT. It is translated as CSGAGGGTQYF.

The genes are TRBV7-2 and TRBJ2-7; 13 bases are a match to TRBD2. This CDR3 has 16 amino acids. Trimming at V came to 8 bases and at J to 3 bases, leaving 10 bases not matched to a gene. Per germline, CDR1 SGHTA and CDR2 FQGNSA. The CDR3 DNA is TGTGCCAGCCAACTAGCGGGGGGGCTGGCATTCTACGAGCAGTACTTC. Its translation is CASQLAGGLAFYEQYF. The full variable domain, rest sourced from reference TRBV7-2 and TRBJ2-7, is GAGVSQSPSNKVTEKGKDVELRCDPISGHTALYWYRQSLGQGLEFLIYFQGNSAPDKSGLPSDRFSAERTGGSVSTLTIQRTQQEDSAVYLCASQLAGGLAFYEQYFGPGTRLTVT.

V usage is TRBV20-1 and J usage is TRBJ1-5; a weak D match, TRBD1 (5 bases). The CDR3 covers 16 residues. Looked up from germline, CDR1 is DFQATT and CDR2 is SNEGSKA (reference sequence). Between the trimmed V and J ends, which lost 2 bases and 7 bases, there was a span of 21 bases. CDR3 sequence reads: CSARSQPRTGRQPQHF. The CDR3 DNA follows: TGCAGTGCTAGATCTCAACCCCGAACGGGGCGGCAGCCCCAGCATTTT.

The sample holds many counts of this clonotype. The DNA for the CDR3 is TGCAGCGTACGGACAGGGTCTGGAAACACCATATATTTT. It yields the protein CSVRTGSGNTIYF. The rearrangement links TRBV29-1 to TRBJ1-3; TRBD1 agrees at 8 bases. The junction had 2 bases not matched to a gene; V was cut back by 6 bases and J by 1 base. From germline, CDR1 is SQVTM and CDR2 ANQGSEA. The length of the CDR3 is 13 residues. The whole variable domain, remainder taken from reference TRBV29-1 and TRBJ1-3, is SAVISQKPSRDICQRGTSLTIQCQVDSQVTMMFWYRQQPGQSLTLIATANQGSEATYESGFVIDKFPISRPNLTFSTLTVSNMSPEDSSIYLCSVRTGSGNTIYFGEGSWLTVV.